Below are 18 T cell receptor beta chains sequenced from a single sample in a study of blood T cell repertoires in COVID-19. Measured with immunoSEQ multiplex PCR; TCRdb has only the in-frame clones, and not every one. The table lists 400,000 to 550,000 clones, roughly nine tenths of them singletons. The specimen sequenced was PBMCs or T cells enriched from blood (not recorded which). These receptors were obtained from a woman younger than 35 with acute COVID-19.

The J gene is TRBJ2-7, the V gene TRBV7-2, with 7 bases fitting TRBD1. The germline V gene encodes CDR1 SGHTA and CDR2 FQGNSA. The CDR3 consists of 14 residues. Germline trimming cut 5 bases from V and 4 bases from J; bases unmatched to any gene: 8. The CDR3 region has the DNA TGTGCCAGCAGCGAGGGACAGATTTTTTACGAGCAGTACTTC. This gives the protein CASSEGQIFYEQYF. The full variable domain, completed using reference TRBV7-2 and TRBJ2-7, is GAGVSQSPSNKVTEKGKDVELRCDPISGHTALYWYRQSLGQGLEFLIYFQGNSAPDKSGLPSDRFSAERTGGSVSTLTIQRTQQEDSAVYLCASSEGQIFYEQYFGPGTRLTVT.

The chain links TRBV6-5 to TRBJ2-7, with TRBD2 matching 8 bases. V lost 2 bases, J lost 4 bases, and 7 bases stayed unmatched. The CDR3 runs 15 residues. Germline-derived CDR1 and CDR2 are MNHEY and SVGAGI. The CDR3 sequence is CASSYAGSGTYEQYF. CDR3 nucleotide sequence: TGTGCCAGCAGTTACGCGGGTAGCGGGACGTACGAGCAGTACTTC.

The chain joins TRBV3-1 (or the pseudogene TRBV3-2) to TRBJ1-1; weak D call: TRBD1 (5 bases). The germline V and J ends were trimmed by 4 bases and 2 bases, with 11 bases remaining between them. Per the germline V gene, CDR1 is LGHDT and CDR2 is YNNKEL (reference sequence). The CDR3 consists of 14 residues. For the CDR3, the DNA is TGTGCCAGCAGCCCTTCCGACAGAAACACTGAAGCTTTCTTT. It is translated as CASSPSDRNTEAFF.

The J gene is TRBJ2-1, the V gene TRBV27; 13 bases agree with TRBD2. V lost 2 bases to trimming and J lost 5 bases; unmatched junction nucleotides: 6. The CDR3 contains 17 residues. CDR1 and CDR2 from the germline V gene are MNHEY and SMNVEV (reference sequence). The CDR3 nucleotides read TGTGCCAGCAGTTTAGAGACTAGCGGGAGGACCCACAATGAGCAGTTCTTC. Its translation: CASSLETSGRTHNEQFF.

The J gene is TRBJ1-5, the V gene TRBV5-5; D unclear. Looked up from germline, CDR1 is SGHKS and CDR2 is YYEKEE (reference sequence). The CDR3 length is 14 residues. V was pared by 1 base and J by 5 bases, with 10 bases between. The CDR3 coding sequence is TGTGCCAGCAGCTTGAAAGAAGCCCATCAGCCCCAGCATTTT. Its protein product is CASSLKEAHQPQHF.

The V call is TRBV27, the J call TRBJ1-6, with D uncertain. The length of the CDR3 is 11 residues. CDR1 is MNHEY and CDR2 is SMNVEV in the germline V gene (reference sequence). V shed 5 bases and J shed 12 bases, with 8 bases lying between them. The CDR3 DNA reads TGTGCCAGCAGTGCCCTAGGACCCCTCCACTTT. It encodes CASSALGPLHF.

This chain links TRBV28 with TRBJ1-6, with D perhaps matching TRBD1 (6 bases). In germline, CDR1 is MDHEN, CDR2 SYDVKM. V was shortened by 5 bases and J by 10 bases, with 18 bases between the two germline ends. The CDR3 extends over 15 amino acids. The CDR3 region is CASSANPGQTSPLHF. CDR3 bases: TGTGCCAGCAGTGCAAACCCGGGACAAACCTCACCCCTCCACTTT.

This clone was seen a single time. The chain combines TRBV28 with TRBJ2-1, with 11 positions matching TRBD2. The V and J ends lost 9 bases and 6 bases, in that order; junction bases with no gene match: 7. The CDR3 length is 14 residues. Germline lookup yields CDR1 MDHEN and CDR2 SYDVKM. In DNA, the CDR3 is TGTGCCAGTAACGTAGCGGGAGGGTTCAATGAGCAGTTCTTC. Translating gives CASNVAGGFNEQFF.

J is TRBJ2-2 and V is TRBV21-1; TRBD1, the table's D call, was not compared with the DNA. TRBV21-1 counts as a pseudogene. This CDR3 comprises 16 residues. CDR3 nucleotide sequence: TGTGCCAGCAGCAAAAGACAGGTTGCGAACACCGGGGAGCTGTTTTTT. Its translation: CASSKRQVANTGELFF.

V and J are TRBV4-2 and TRBJ1-2, with TRBD1 matching 8 bases. The CDR3 length is 17 residues. With 4 bases clipped from V and 0 bases from J, the junction kept 10 bases outside the gene matches. Germline-derived CDR1 and CDR2 are LGHNA and YNFKEQ. The DNA for the CDR3 is TGTGCCAGCAGCCTTGGACAGGGATCGATGGCTAACTATGGCTACACCTTC. It translates to CASSLGQGSMANYGYTF.

V gene TRBV6-2 or TRBV6-3 combines with J gene TRBJ1-4; the D gene is possibly TRBD1 (5 bases). Trimming shortened V by 0 bases and J by 7 bases, and 12 bases separated the two germline ends. The germline gives CDR1 MNHEY, CDR2 SVGEGT. This CDR3 has 15 residues. Here the CDR3 DNA reads TGTGCCAGCAGTTACTCGCCGGGGACTGGTGAAAAACTGTTTTTT. Amino acid sequence: CASSYSPGTGEKLFF.

CDR3 bases: TGTGCCAGCAGTCTGGACAGGGACGCCTACGAGCAGTACTTC. The encoded protein is CASSLDRDAYEQYF. The V gene is TRBV27, the J gene TRBJ2-7; 8 bases line up with TRBD1. Losses at the gene ends were 5 bases for V and 2 bases for J; bases not matched to a gene: 5. CDR1 MNHEY and CDR2 SMNVEV come from the germline V gene (reference sequence). The CDR3 extends over 14 amino acids.

The chain combines TRBV6-2 or TRBV6-3 with TRBJ2-6; D uncertain. The CDR3 loop spans 15 amino acids. CDR1 is MNHEY, CDR2 SVGEGT, per germline. Trimming shortened V by 0 bases and J by 0 bases, and 3 bases separated the two germline ends. CDR3 protein: CASSYSASGANVLTF. The CDR3 bases are TGTGCCAGCAGTTACTCGGCCTCTGGGGCCAACGTCCTGACTTTC.

V gene TRBV7-2 combines with J gene TRBJ2-1, with a tentative D call TRBD1 (6 bases). CDR3 size: 16 residues. Trimming cost V 1 base and J 0 bases, with 10 bases left between them. The germline CDR1 and CDR2 sequences are SGHTA and FQGNSA. CDR3 in DNA: TGTGCCAGCAGCTTAGGGGGGACATACTCCTACAATGAGCAGTTCTTC. It translates to CASSLGGTYSYNEQFF.

This rearrangement joins TRBV28 to TRBJ2-7; TRBD1 matches at 9 bases. The germline V gene encodes CDR1 MDHEN and CDR2 SYDVKM. Losses at the gene ends were 3 bases for V and 2 bases for J; bases not matched to a gene: 5. The CDR3 loop spans 15 amino acids. CDR3 sequence: CASSFGGTGTYEQYF. CDR3 DNA: TGTGCCAGCAGTTTCGGGGGGACAGGGACCTACGAGCAGTACTTC.

The genes are TRBV6-5 and TRBJ1-2; 9 nucleotides align to TRBD1. The V gene's germline CDR1 is MNHEY and CDR2 SVGAGI. The CDR3 runs to 15 residues. V was pared by 5 bases and J by 3 bases, with 7 bases of the junction left unmatched. Here the CDR3 DNA reads TGTGCCAGCAGTAAACCGGGACAGGGTTACTATGGCTACACCTTC. Its protein is CASSKPGQGYYGYTF.

The DNA of the CDR3 is TGTGCCAGCAGCTTTCTAGGTTCCGGTGATACGCAGTATTTT. Its protein product is CASSFLGSGDTQYF. The chain carries TRBV7-2 and TRBJ2-3; D is undetermined. This CDR3 spans 14 amino acids. Germline assignment: CDR1 SGHTA and CDR2 FQGNSA. Trimming shortened V by 3 bases and J by 6 bases, and 13 bases separated the two germline ends.

The gene calls are TRBV3-1 (or the pseudogene TRBV3-2) and TRBJ2-5; D call uncertain. The V end was cut by 1 base, the J end by 5 bases, with 5 bases between. The length of the CDR3 is 12 residues. Germline V lookup: CDR1 LGHDT, CDR2 YNNKEL (reference sequence). CDR3 DNA: TGTGCCAGCAGCCAAGCCTCGGAGACCCAGTACTTC. It encodes CASSQASETQYF.